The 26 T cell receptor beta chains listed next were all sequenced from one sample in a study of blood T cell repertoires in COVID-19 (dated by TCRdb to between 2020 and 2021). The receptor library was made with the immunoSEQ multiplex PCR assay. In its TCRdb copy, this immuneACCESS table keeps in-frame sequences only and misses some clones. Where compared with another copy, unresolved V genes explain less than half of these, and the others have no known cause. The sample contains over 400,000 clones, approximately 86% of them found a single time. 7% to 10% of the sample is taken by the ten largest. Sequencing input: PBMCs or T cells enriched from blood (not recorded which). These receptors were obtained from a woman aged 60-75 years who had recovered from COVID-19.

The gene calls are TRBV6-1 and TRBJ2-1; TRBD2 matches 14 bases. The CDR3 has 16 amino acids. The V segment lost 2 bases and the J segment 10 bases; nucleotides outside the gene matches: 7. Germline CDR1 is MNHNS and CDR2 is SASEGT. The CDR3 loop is CASSELTSGGAEEQFF. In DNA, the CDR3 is TGTGCCAGCAGTGAACTGACTAGCGGGGGGGCAGAAGAGCAGTTCTTC.

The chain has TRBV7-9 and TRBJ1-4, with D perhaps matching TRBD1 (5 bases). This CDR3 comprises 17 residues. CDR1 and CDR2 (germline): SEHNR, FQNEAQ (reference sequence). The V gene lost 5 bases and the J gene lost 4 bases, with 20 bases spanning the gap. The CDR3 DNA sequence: TGTGCCAGCAGCGCGGAGACAGTAGCAGCAGATAATGAAAAACTGTTTTTT. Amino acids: CASSAETVAADNEKLFF.

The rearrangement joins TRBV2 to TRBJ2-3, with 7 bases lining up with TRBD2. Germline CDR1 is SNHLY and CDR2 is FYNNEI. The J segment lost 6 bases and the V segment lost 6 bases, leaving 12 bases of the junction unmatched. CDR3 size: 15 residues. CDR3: CASSPGGPSADTQYF. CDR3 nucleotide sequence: TGTGCCAGCAGCCCGGGGGGTCCGTCGGCCGATACGCAGTATTTT.

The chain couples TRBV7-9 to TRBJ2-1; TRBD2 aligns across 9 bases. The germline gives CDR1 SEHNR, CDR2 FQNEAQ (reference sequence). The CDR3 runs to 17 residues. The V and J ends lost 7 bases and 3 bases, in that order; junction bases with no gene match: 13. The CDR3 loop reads CASTPGGSGGYYNEQFF. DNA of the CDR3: TGTGCCAGCACCCCCGGCGGTAGCGGGGGTTACTACAATGAGCAGTTCTTC.

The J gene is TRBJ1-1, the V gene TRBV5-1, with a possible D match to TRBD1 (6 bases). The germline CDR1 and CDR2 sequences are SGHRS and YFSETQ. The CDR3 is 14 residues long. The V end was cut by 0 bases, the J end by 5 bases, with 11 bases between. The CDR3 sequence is CASSLGAGETEAFF. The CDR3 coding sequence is TGCGCCAGCAGCTTGGGGGCAGGGGAAACTGAAGCTTTCTTT.

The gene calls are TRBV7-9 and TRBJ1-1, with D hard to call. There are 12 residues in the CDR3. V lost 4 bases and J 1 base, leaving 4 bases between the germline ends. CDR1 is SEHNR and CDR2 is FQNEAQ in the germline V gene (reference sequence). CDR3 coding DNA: TGTGCCAGCAGCTCTCCGAACACTGAAGCTTTCTTT. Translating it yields CASSSPNTEAFF.

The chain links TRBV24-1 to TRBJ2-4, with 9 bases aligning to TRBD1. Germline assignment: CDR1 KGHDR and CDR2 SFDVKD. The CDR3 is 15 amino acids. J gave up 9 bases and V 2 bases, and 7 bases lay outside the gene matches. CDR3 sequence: CATSDYRDRESIQYF. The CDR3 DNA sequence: TGTGCCACCAGTGATTACCGGGACAGGGAGAGCATTCAGTACTTC.

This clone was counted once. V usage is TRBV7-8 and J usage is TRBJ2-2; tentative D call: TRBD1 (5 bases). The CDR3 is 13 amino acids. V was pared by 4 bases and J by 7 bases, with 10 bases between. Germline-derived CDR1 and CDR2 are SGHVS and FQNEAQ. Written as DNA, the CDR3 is TGTGCCAGCAGCTCGCAGGGAATCGGGGAGCTGTTTTTT. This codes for CASSSQGIGELFF.

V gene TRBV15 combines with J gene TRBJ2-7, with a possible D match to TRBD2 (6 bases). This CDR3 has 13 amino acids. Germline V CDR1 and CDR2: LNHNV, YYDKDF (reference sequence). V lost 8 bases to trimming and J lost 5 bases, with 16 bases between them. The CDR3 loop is CATGGDVRNEQYF. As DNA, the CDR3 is TGTGCCACCGGCGGGGATGTGAGGAACGAGCAGTACTTC.

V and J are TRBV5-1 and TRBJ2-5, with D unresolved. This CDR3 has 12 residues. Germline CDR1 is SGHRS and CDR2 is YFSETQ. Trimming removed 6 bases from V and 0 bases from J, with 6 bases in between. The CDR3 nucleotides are TGCGCCAGCATGGCGGACCAAGAGACCCAGTACTTC. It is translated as CASMADQETQYF.

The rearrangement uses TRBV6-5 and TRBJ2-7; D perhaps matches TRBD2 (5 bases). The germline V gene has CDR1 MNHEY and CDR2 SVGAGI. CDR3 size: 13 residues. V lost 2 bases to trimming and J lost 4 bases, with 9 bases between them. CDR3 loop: CASSYPGTYEQYF. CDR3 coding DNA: TGTGCCAGCAGTTACCCGGGAACATACGAGCAGTACTTC.

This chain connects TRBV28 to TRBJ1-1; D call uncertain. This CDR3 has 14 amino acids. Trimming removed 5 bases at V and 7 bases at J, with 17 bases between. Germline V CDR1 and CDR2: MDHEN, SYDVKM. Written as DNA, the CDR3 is TGTGCCAGCAGTACCCCTGCAGGCTCTATTGAAGCTTTCTTT. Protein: CASSTPAGSIEAFF.

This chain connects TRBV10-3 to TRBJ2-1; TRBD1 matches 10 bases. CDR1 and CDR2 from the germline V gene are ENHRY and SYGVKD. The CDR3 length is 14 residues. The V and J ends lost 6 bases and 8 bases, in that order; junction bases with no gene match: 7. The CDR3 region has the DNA TGTGCCATCAGGACTGACAGGGGGCGGGATGAGCAGTTCTTC. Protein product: CAIRTDRGRDEQFF.

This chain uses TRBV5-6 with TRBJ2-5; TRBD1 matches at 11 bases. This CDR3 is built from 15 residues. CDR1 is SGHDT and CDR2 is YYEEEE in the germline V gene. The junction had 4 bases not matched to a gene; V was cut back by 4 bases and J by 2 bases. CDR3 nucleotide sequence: TGTGCCAGCAGCGCCGGGACAGGGGGACAAGAGACCCAGTACTTC. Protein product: CASSAGTGGQETQYF.

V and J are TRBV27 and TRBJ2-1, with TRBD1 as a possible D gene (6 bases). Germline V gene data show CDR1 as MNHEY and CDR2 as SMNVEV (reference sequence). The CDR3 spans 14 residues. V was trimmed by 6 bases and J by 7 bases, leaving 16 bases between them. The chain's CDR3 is CASSRTQGRNEQFF. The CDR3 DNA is TGTGCCAGCAGCCGTACACAGGGTAGGAATGAGCAGTTCTTC.

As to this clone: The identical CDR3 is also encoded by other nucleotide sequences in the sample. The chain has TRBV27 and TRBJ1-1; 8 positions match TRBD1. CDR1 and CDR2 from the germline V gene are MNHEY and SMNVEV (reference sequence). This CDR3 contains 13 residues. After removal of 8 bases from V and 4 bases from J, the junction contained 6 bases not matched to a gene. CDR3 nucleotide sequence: TGTGCCAGCGGTTCTACAGGGGGCACTGAAGCTTTCTTT. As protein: CASGSTGGTEAFF.

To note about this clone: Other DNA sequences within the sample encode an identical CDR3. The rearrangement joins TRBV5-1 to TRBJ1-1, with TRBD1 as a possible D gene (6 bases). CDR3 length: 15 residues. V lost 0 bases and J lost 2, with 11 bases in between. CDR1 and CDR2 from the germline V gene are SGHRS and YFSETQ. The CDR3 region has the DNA TGCGCCAGCAGCTTGGCGGGACAAACTAACACTGAAGCTTTCTTT. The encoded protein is CASSLAGQTNTEAFF.

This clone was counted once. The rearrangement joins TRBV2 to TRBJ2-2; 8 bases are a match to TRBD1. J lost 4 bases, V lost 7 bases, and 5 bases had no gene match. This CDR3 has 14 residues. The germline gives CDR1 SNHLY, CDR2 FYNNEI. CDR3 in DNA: TGTGCCAGCATTACCGACAGGGGCACCGGGGAGCTGTTTTTT. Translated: CASITDRGTGELFF.

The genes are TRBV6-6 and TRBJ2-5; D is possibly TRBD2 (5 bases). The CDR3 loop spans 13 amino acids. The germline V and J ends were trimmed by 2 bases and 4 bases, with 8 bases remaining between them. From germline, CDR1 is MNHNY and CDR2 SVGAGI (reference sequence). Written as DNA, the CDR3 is TGTGCCAGCAGTTACGTCCGGGGAGAGACCCAGTACTTC. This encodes CASSYVRGETQYF.

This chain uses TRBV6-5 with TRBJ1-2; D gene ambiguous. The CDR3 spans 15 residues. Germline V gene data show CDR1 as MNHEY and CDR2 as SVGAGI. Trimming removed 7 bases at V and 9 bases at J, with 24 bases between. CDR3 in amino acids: CASTPGGGLVGRYTF. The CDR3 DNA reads TGTGCCAGCACCCCGGGTGGAGGGCTGGTGGGTCGCTACACCTTC.

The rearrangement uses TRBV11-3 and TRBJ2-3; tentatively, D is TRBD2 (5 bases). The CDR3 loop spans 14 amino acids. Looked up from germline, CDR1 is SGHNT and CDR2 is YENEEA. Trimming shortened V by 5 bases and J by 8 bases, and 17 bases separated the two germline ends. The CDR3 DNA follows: TGTGCCAGCAGCCAGGAGGCGGTCCAAGGTACGCAGTATTTT. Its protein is CASSQEAVQGTQYF.

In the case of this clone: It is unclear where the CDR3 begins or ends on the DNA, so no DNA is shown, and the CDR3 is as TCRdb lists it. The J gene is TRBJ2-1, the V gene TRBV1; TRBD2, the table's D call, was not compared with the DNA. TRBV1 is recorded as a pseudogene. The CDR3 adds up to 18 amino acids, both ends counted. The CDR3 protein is CTSNEVGAGAFLYNEQFF.

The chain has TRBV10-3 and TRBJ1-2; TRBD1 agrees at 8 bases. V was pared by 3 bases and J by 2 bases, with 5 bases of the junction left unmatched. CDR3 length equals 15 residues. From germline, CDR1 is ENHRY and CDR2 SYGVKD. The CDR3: CAISDQTGANYGYTF. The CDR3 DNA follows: TGTGCCATCAGTGACCAGACAGGGGCCAACTATGGCTACACCTTC.

The CDR3 DNA is TGTGCTAGTGGAGGGACAGGGGGACCGGGTGAAAAACTGTTTTTT. It is translated as CASGGTGGPGEKLFF. The chain recombines TRBV12-5 with TRBJ1-4; TRBD1 matches 11 bases. V dropped 6 bases and J dropped 7; count of bases not matched to a gene: 7. Germline CDR1 reads LGHNT; CDR2 reads FRNRAP. The CDR3 has 15 residues.

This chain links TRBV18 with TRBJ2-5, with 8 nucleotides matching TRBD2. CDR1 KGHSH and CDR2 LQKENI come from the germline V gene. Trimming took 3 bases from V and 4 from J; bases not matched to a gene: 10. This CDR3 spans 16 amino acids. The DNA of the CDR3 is TGTGCCAGCTCACCTTCGAGCGGGGGCCAGGGAGAGACCCAGTACTTC. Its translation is CASSPSSGGQGETQYF.

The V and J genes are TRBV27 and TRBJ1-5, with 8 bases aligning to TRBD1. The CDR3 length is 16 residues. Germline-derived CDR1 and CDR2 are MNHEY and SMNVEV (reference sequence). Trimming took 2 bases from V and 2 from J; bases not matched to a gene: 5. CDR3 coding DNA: TGTGCCAGCAGTTTAGGGGGACAGGCCCGCAATCAGCCCCAGCATTTT. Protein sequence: CASSLGGQARNQPQHF.